The 6 T cell receptor beta chains reported below all come from one sample, sequenced in a study of PD-L1 blockade in urothelial cancer. The method was immunoSEQ multiplex PCR; TCRdb's version includes in-frame clones alone and lacks a portion of them. The sample carries about 110,000 clones, 70% to 90% recorded once. The sequences come from PBMCs, collected around atezolizumab (anti-PD-L1) treatment. These receptors were obtained from a man in his fifties with urothelial cancer.

The genes are TRBV5-1 and TRBJ1-2; 8 bases match TRBD1. V was pared by 4 bases and J by 2 bases, with 10 bases of the junction left unmatched. The CDR3 spans 16 residues. Germline CDR1 is SGHRS and CDR2 is YFSETQ. Written as DNA, the CDR3 is TGCGCCAGCAGCCGAGGACAGGGTGCGGCGAACTATGGCTACACCTTC. The encoded protein is CASSRGQGAANYGYTF.

This clone was recorded many times. V is TRBV9 and J is TRBJ1-2, with no clear D. This CDR3 has 14 amino acids. V was trimmed by 3 bases and J by 3 bases, leaving 12 bases between them. Germline V lookup: CDR1 SGDLS, CDR2 YYNGEE. CDR3 sequence reads: CASSAGLTDYGYTF. For the CDR3, the DNA is TGTGCCAGCAGCGCCGGACTGACGGACTATGGCTACACCTTC.

This clone was counted ten times or more. This chain links TRBV21-1 with TRBJ1-2. TRBV21-1 is a listed pseudogene. CDR3 size: 18 residues. The CDR3 region has the DNA TGTGCCAGCAGCAAAGCGCGCGGGGGCAGCACCCCATACTATGGCTACACCTTC. The encoded protein is CASSKARGGSTPYYGYTF.

This clone appeared a few times. The rearrangement links TRBV11-2 to TRBJ2-1; D is uncertain. The CDR3 extends over 15 amino acids. The germline gives CDR1 SGHAT, CDR2 FQNNGV. V lost 7 bases, J lost 7 bases, and 20 bases lay in between. CDR3 coding DNA: TGTGCCAGCACCCGGAGAGGCGGCATTGGGAATGAGCAGTTCTTC. This sequence encodes CASTRRGGIGNEQFF.

The table lists this clone with many counts. The genes are TRBV28 and TRBJ2-2; unclear D gene. CDR1 MDHEN and CDR2 SYDVKM come from the germline V gene. CDR3 length equals 12 residues. Trimming removed 4 bases at V and 8 bases at J, with 8 bases between. The CDR3 sequence: CASSSTIGELFF. As DNA, the CDR3 is TGTGCCAGCAGTTCAACTATTGGGGAGCTGTTTTTT.

The chain has TRBV9 and TRBJ2-7; TRBD2 might be the D (5 bases). The CDR3 contains 15 residues. Germline assignment: CDR1 SGDLS and CDR2 YYNGEE. V was trimmed by 0 bases and J by 5 bases, leaving 15 bases between them. In nucleotides, the CDR3 is TGTGCCAGCAGCGTAGAAGACGGGGAGTTAGACGAGCAGTACTTC. Protein product: CASSVEDGELDEQYF. Variable domain in full (rest from reference TRBV9 and TRBJ2-7): DSGVTQTPKHLITATGQRVTLRCSPRSGDLSVYWYQQSLDQGLQFLIQYYNGEERAKGNILERFSAQQFPDLHSELNLSSLELGDSALYFCASSVEDGELDEQYFGPGTRLTVT.